The sequence of this T cell receptor beta chain was determined in a study of regulatory T cells in long-lasting Graves disease. Findings and limits, study-wide: Persistent Graves' patients possessed reduced TCR diversity relative to recently diagnosed ones.

CDR3-region Arm-PCR and iRepertoire HTBI primers produced the TCR beta libraries. As processed by the authors: The samples included around 64 TRBV and about 13 TRBJ segments. TCRdb re-called the multiplex PCR reads with MiXCR, one entry per CDR3 protein. The authors' filters were not applied to this entry. Among some 500,000 distinct CDR3 sequences listed, 13% were seen once. This clonotype showed up just a few times. The antigen remains undetermined. The time point: newly diagnosed GD, antithyroid drugs for less than 3 months. PBMCs provided the RNA from which the TCR library was made. This CDR3 is 16 amino acids long. Trimming pared 2 bases from V and 2 bases from J, leaving 16 bases between. In germline, CDR1 is SEHNR, CDR2 FQNEAQ (reference sequence). The same sample was also studied in work on T cells in Graves' hyperthyroidism and ophthalmopathy. Per that study: Most clonotypes that expanded in the thyroid above 0.001 also showed up in blood.

This chain joins TRBV7-9 and TRBJ2-7; D gene uncertain. The sample here was peripheral blood mononuclear cells (PBMCs), taken at new diagnosis, from a patient treated with antithyroid drugs. This receptor was identified in a man aged 25-45 years with Graves disease. DNA for the CDR3: TGTGCCAGCAGCTTAACCCCCCCGAGAAATACCTACGAGCAGTACTTC. Translated: CASSLTPPRNTYEQYF.